Listed below are T cell receptor beta chains from one sample, sequenced in a study of blood T cells in healthy people across ages. In TCRdb, the 5' RACE reads were re-called with MiXCR into one record per CDR3 protein. The sample consists of 650,000 to 1,000,000 distinct CDR3 sequences, 30% to 45% of them appearing once. The sequenced sample consisted of blood. Source of these receptors: a man younger than 35 in good health. The CDR3 runs from the conserved cysteine through the conserved F or W. The order of the fields is D gene, clone size, V gene, J gene, CDR3 protein, CDR3 DNA. A D gene is named only where the DNA matches it firmly. Rows may omit the clone size; those that give it use once, few, many or a size class.

d_call: TRBD2
clone_size: -
v_call: TRBV28
j_call: TRBJ2-5
cdr3_aa: CASSLETSGKETQYF
cdr3_nt: TGTGCCAGCAGTTTAGAGACTAGCGGGAAAGAGACCCAGTACTTC

d_call: -
clone_size: -
v_call: TRBV19
j_call: TRBJ2-7
cdr3_aa: CASRSEGQEQYF
cdr3_nt: TGTGCCAGTAGATCCGAAGGGCAAGAGCAGTACTTC

d_call: -
clone_size: -
v_call: TRBV5-1
j_call: TRBJ1-4
cdr3_aa: CASSLARAGNEKLFF
cdr3_nt: TGCGCCAGCAGCTTGGCCCGGGCGGGGAATGAAAAACTGTTTTTT

d_call: TRBD2
clone_size: few
v_call: TRBV10-3
j_call: TRBJ2-2
cdr3_aa: CAISEPGLAGGPRTGELFF
cdr3_nt: TGTGCCATCAGTGAGCCCGGACTAGCGGGGGGGCCGAGGACCGGGGAGCTGTTTTTT

d_call: -
clone_size: -
v_call: TRBV7-2
j_call: TRBJ2-7
cdr3_aa: CTSSSRGYEQYF
cdr3_nt: TGTACCAGCAGCTCAAGGGGCTACGAGCAGTACTTC

d_call: -
clone_size: -
v_call: TRBV27
j_call: TRBJ2-5
cdr3_aa: CASGTPDSFGETQYF
cdr3_nt: TGTGCCAGCGGGACCCCGGACAGTTTCGGGGAGACCCAGTACTTC

d_call: TRBD1
clone_size: -
v_call: TRBV18
j_call: TRBJ1-6
cdr3_aa: CASSPTGQGVNSPLHF
cdr3_nt: TGTGCCAGCTCCCCAACGGGACAGGGCGTTAATTCACCCCTCCACTTT

d_call: TRBD1
clone_size: -
v_call: TRBV7-9
j_call: TRBJ2-1
cdr3_aa: CASSLPLVDRGRGEQFF
cdr3_nt: TGTGCCAGCAGTTTGCCCCTAGTGGACAGGGGGCGGGGTGAGCAGTTCTTC

d_call: TRBD2
clone_size: -
v_call: TRBV6-1
j_call: TRBJ2-2
cdr3_aa: CASSASGGTNTGELFF
cdr3_nt: TGTGCCAGCAGTGCCAGCGGGGGGACGAACACCGGGGAGCTGTTTTTT

d_call: -
clone_size: few
v_call: TRBV15
j_call: TRBJ1-1
cdr3_aa: CATRGGSTEAFF
cdr3_nt: TGTGCCACCCGAGGGGGGAGCACTGAAGCTTTCTTT

d_call: -
clone_size: -
v_call: TRBV6-1
j_call: TRBJ1-3
cdr3_aa: CASSAYRVLAGNTIYF
cdr3_nt: TGTGCCAGCAGTGCCTACAGGGTACTAGCTGGAAACACCATATATTTT

d_call: -
clone_size: -
v_call: TRBV4-2
j_call: TRBJ2-7
cdr3_aa: CASSPIGSGSSYNEQYF
cdr3_nt: TGTGCCAGCAGCCCCATAGGCTCGGGGAGCTCCTACAATGAGCAGTACTTC

d_call: -
clone_size: many
v_call: TRBV6-5
j_call: TRBJ2-3
cdr3_aa: CASSDPGTSTDTQYF
cdr3_nt: TGTGCCAGCAGTGATCCAGGGACTAGCACAGATACGCAGTATTTT

d_call: -
clone_size: -
v_call: TRBV15
j_call: TRBJ2-5
cdr3_aa: CATSRDQETQYF
cdr3_nt: TGTGCCACCAGCAGAGATCAAGAGACCCAGTACTTC

d_call: -
clone_size: -
v_call: TRBV4-3
j_call: TRBJ2-6
cdr3_aa: CASSQDYRSPGANVLTF
cdr3_nt: TGCGCCAGCAGCCAAGACTATAGGAGCCCCGGGGCCAACGTCCTGACTTTC

d_call: -
clone_size: -
v_call: TRBV5-6
j_call: TRBJ1-6
cdr3_aa: CASSFVRANSPLHF
cdr3_nt: TGTGCCAGCAGCTTTGTTAGGGCCAATTCACCCCTCCACTTT

d_call: -
clone_size: few
v_call: TRBV4-1
j_call: TRBJ1-4
cdr3_aa: CASSLAGGPNEKLFF
cdr3_nt: TGCGCCAGCAGCCTCGCCGGGGGACCTAATGAAAAACTGTTTTTT

d_call: -
clone_size: many
v_call: TRBV7-2
j_call: TRBJ2-3
cdr3_aa: CASSLGQTSTDTQYF
cdr3_nt: TGTGCCAGCAGCCTAGGGCAAACTAGCACAGATACGCAGTATTTT

d_call: TRBD1
clone_size: -
v_call: TRBV12-3/TRBV12-4
j_call: TRBJ1-4
cdr3_aa: CASSLGVRQGGFGKEKLFF
cdr3_nt: TGTGCCAGCAGTTTGGGTGTGAGACAGGGGGGTTTCGGAAAGGAAAAACTGTTTTTT

d_call: TRBD1
clone_size: -
v_call: TRBV2
j_call: TRBJ1-2
cdr3_aa: CASSEDRDSGGDYGYTF
cdr3_nt: TGTGCCAGCAGTGAGGACAGGGACTCTGGGGGAGACTATGGCTACACCTTC

d_call: TRBD1
clone_size: few
v_call: TRBV3-1
j_call: TRBJ2-7
cdr3_aa: CASSQTPGQGNEQYF
cdr3_nt: TGTGCCAGCAGCCAAACTCCGGGACAGGGGAACGAGCAGTACTTC

d_call: -
clone_size: -
v_call: TRBV9
j_call: TRBJ2-1
cdr3_aa: CASSVGPDWDEQFF
cdr3_nt: TGTGCCAGCAGCGTAGGCCCAGATTGGGATGAGCAGTTCTTC

d_call: -
clone_size: few
v_call: TRBV4-3
j_call: TRBJ2-7
cdr3_aa: CASSHPADTAYEQYF
cdr3_nt: TGCGCCAGCAGCCACCCAGCGGACACAGCCTACGAGCAGTACTTC

d_call: -
clone_size: once
v_call: TRBV9
j_call: TRBJ2-1
cdr3_aa: CASSRQNIKTGSEQFF
cdr3_nt: TGTGCCAGCAGCCGCCAAAATATCAAAACAGGATCTGAGCAGTTCTTC

d_call: -
clone_size: -
v_call: TRBV6-1
j_call: TRBJ2-5
cdr3_aa: CASSGMGVETQYF
cdr3_nt: TGTGCCAGCAGTGGAATGGGGGTTGAGACCCAGTACTTC

d_call: -
clone_size: few
v_call: TRBV5-1
j_call: TRBJ2-7
cdr3_aa: CASSLGSGENEQYF
cdr3_nt: TGCGCCAGCAGCTTGGGTTCAGGGGAAAACGAGCAGTACTTC

d_call: -
clone_size: -
v_call: TRBV11-2
j_call: TRBJ1-2
cdr3_aa: CASSLEVGYYGYTF
cdr3_nt: TGTGCCAGCAGCTTAGAAGTAGGGTACTATGGCTACACCTTC

d_call: -
clone_size: -
v_call: TRBV12-3/TRBV12-4
j_call: TRBJ2-7
cdr3_aa: CATQSSYNEQYF
cdr3_nt: TGTGCCACCCAGAGCTCCTACAATGAGCAGTACTTC

d_call: -
clone_size: -
v_call: TRBV7-6
j_call: TRBJ1-1
cdr3_aa: CASSFSGAKGEAFF
cdr3_nt: TGTGCCAGCAGCTTTTCGGGCGCTAAAGGTGAAGCTTTCTTT

d_call: -
clone_size: few
v_call: TRBV13
j_call: TRBJ1-2
cdr3_aa: CASAQRGRADGYTF
cdr3_nt: TGTGCCAGCGCGCAAAGGGGAAGGGCGGATGGCTACACCTTC

d_call: -
clone_size: -
v_call: TRBV7-8
j_call: TRBJ1-1
cdr3_aa: CASSEQGTDTEAFF
cdr3_nt: TGTGCCAGCAGCGAACAGGGTACGGACACTGAAGCTTTCTTT

d_call: -
clone_size: -
v_call: TRBV20-1
j_call: TRBJ2-3
cdr3_aa: CSALPRTGWETDTQYF
cdr3_nt: TGCAGTGCGTTGCCCAGAACCGGGTGGGAAACAGATACGCAGTATTTT

d_call: TRBD1
clone_size: -
v_call: TRBV27
j_call: TRBJ1-1
cdr3_aa: CASSLSFRGSTEAFF
cdr3_nt: TGTGCCAGCAGTTTATCGTTCAGGGGGAGTACTGAAGCTTTCTTT

d_call: -
clone_size: -
v_call: TRBV7-2
j_call: TRBJ1-5
cdr3_aa: CASRSIDGFNQPQHF
cdr3_nt: TGTGCCAGCAGATCAATAGACGGCTTCAATCAGCCCCAGCATTTT

d_call: -
clone_size: -
v_call: TRBV5-5
j_call: TRBJ1-2
cdr3_aa: CASSLSLSSPDGYTF
cdr3_nt: TGTGCCAGCAGCTTGTCCTTGTCCTCCCCCGATGGCTACACCTTC

d_call: -
clone_size: once
v_call: TRBV20-1
j_call: TRBJ1-5
cdr3_aa: CSARDGVGGNQPQHF
cdr3_nt: TGCAGTGCTAGAGACGGGGTTGGGGGCAATCAGCCCCAGCATTTT

d_call: TRBD1
clone_size: few
v_call: TRBV30
j_call: TRBJ1-1
cdr3_aa: CAWSETGGSTEAFF
cdr3_nt: TGTGCCTGGAGTGAAACAGGGGGCTCGACTGAAGCTTTCTTT

d_call: TRBD1
clone_size: few
v_call: TRBV20-1
j_call: TRBJ2-5
cdr3_aa: CSARSAPTGRGETQYF
cdr3_nt: TGCAGTGCTAGATCAGCCCCGACAGGGAGAGGAGAGACCCAGTACTTC

d_call: TRBD1
clone_size: -
v_call: TRBV5-6
j_call: TRBJ2-1
cdr3_aa: CASSLTGASLYNEQFF
cdr3_nt: TGTGCCAGCAGCTTGACAGGGGCTTCCCTCTACAATGAGCAGTTCTTC

d_call: -
clone_size: once
v_call: TRBV30
j_call: TRBJ2-1
cdr3_aa: CAWSAPQDRHQETQFF
cdr3_nt: TGTGCCTGGAGTGCCCCTCAGGACAGACACCAAGAGACCCAGTTCTTC

d_call: -
clone_size: -
v_call: TRBV12-3/TRBV12-4
j_call: TRBJ1-4
cdr3_aa: CASSFGGRGEKLFF
cdr3_nt: TGTGCCAGCAGTTTCGGGGGTAGGGGTGAAAAACTGTTTTTT

d_call: TRBD2
clone_size: -
v_call: TRBV27
j_call: TRBJ2-1
cdr3_aa: CASSLSLASGLKNEQFF
cdr3_nt: TGTGCCAGCAGTTTATCGTTAGCTAGCGGGTTGAAGAATGAGCAGTTCTTC

d_call: -
clone_size: -
v_call: TRBV5-1
j_call: TRBJ2-7
cdr3_aa: CASSDRKGDYEQYF
cdr3_nt: TGCGCCAGCAGTGACAGGAAAGGAGACTACGAGCAGTACTTC

d_call: -
clone_size: few
v_call: TRBV20-1
j_call: TRBJ2-1
cdr3_aa: CSAGRGYNEQFF
cdr3_nt: TGCAGTGCTGGCAGGGGCTACAATGAGCAGTTCTTC

d_call: -
clone_size: -
v_call: TRBV7-2
j_call: TRBJ1-2
cdr3_aa: CASSITGLNGYTF
cdr3_nt: TGTGCCAGCAGCATCACAGGGTTGAATGGCTACACCTTC

d_call: -
clone_size: -
v_call: TRBV20-1
j_call: TRBJ1-1
cdr3_aa: CSASLAGDNTEAFF
cdr3_nt: TGCAGTGCTAGCCTGGCGGGAGATAACACTGAAGCTTTCTTT

d_call: TRBD1
clone_size: -
v_call: TRBV30
j_call: TRBJ2-3
cdr3_aa: CARSSGTASTDTQYF
cdr3_nt: TGTGCCCGGAGTTCCGGGACAGCAAGCACAGATACGCAGTATTTT

d_call: -
clone_size: -
v_call: TRBV25-1
j_call: TRBJ2-7
cdr3_aa: CASSENSMNEQYF
cdr3_nt: TGTGCCAGCAGTGAAAACAGCATGAACGAGCAGTACTTC